This T cell receptor beta chain was captured by sequencing in a study of neoadjuvant anti-PD-1 for oral cavity cancer. Study information: Patients without progression got a fourth dose around day 43.

This clone came up once. One junction end disagrees with the germline gene, perhaps due to a read error. Six replicates per PBMC sample, mostly from roughly 450 ng of genomic DNA. Produced via immunoSEQ multiplex PCR; TCRdb's table is partial and in-frame only. The sample comprises just under 70,000 clones, more than 75% of which are singletons, and less than 4% rests with the top ten. This CDR3 comprises 10 residues. The germline V gene encodes CDR1 DFQATT and CDR2 SNEGSKA (reference sequence). The time point is: after neoadjuvant nivolumab, at surgical resection. The source was PBMCs, collected after nivolumab (anti-PD-1) treatment. The sequence derives from a person aged 35 to 85 with oral cavity squamous cell carcinoma. The V call is TRBV20-1, the J call TRBJ2-1; D remains ambiguous. CDR3 in amino acids: CSAPRTSQIF. The CDR3 nucleotides are TGCAGTGCTCCCCGGACCTCCCAGATCTTC.